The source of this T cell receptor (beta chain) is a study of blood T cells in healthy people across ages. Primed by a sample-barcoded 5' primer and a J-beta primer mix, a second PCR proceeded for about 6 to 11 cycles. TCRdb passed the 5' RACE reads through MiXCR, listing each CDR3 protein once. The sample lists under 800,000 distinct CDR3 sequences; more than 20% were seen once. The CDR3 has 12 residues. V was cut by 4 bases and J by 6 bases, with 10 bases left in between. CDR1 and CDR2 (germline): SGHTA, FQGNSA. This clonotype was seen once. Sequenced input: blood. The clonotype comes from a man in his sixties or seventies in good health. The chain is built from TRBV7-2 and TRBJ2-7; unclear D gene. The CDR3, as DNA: TGTGCCAGCAGCTCTCGAACAAGCGAGCAGTACTTC. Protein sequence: CASSSRTSEQYF.